In this sample, the clone carrying this T cell receptor beta chain turned up a few times. The antigen remains unidentified. It may be a read error: a sequence one base away is much more abundant. This entry belongs to a study of blood T cells in healthy people across ages. Regarding the study as a whole: Roughly linear declines in TCR beta diversity per million T cells occurred with age. Long-lived donors had more naive CD4+ cells and higher diversity than aged donors.

V shed 4 bases, J shed 0 bases, and the junction held 10 bases outside the gene matches. The CDR3 is 16 amino acids. Germline V CDR1 and CDR2: DFQATT, SNEGSKA (reference sequence). Combining a sample-barcoded 5' primer with a J-beta primer mix, a second PCR ran for roughly 6 to 12 cycles. From the 5' RACE reads, TCRdb called clonotypes with MiXCR, one entry per CDR3 protein. The sample has around 900,000 distinct CDR3 sequences, about 28% seen once. The chain is built from TRBV20-1 and TRBJ2-3, with TRBD2 matching over 7 bases. Sequenced: blood. The sequence was obtained from an elderly woman in good health. The DNA for the CDR3 is TGCAGTGCTACCCGTGCTAGCGGTATGAGCACAGATACGCAGTATTTT. Protein: CSATRASGMSTDTQYF.